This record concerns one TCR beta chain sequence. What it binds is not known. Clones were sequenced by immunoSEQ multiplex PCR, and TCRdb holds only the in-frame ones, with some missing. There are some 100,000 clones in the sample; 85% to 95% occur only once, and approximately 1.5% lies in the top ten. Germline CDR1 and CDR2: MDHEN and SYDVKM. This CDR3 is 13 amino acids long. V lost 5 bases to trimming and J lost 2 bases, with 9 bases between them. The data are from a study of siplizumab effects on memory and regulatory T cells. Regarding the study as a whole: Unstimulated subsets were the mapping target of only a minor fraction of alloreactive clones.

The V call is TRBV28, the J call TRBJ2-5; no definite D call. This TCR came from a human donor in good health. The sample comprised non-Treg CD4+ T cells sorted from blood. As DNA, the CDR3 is TGTGCCAGCAGTACACCGGTACAAGAGACCCAGTACTTC. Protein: CASSTPVQETQYF.